This T cell receptor beta chain was recovered during a study of blood T cells in healthy people across ages. Sample-barcoded 5' priming and a J-beta primer mix drove a second PCR of 7 to 11 cycles. TCRdb recomputed calls from the 5' RACE reads with MiXCR, one row per CDR3 protein. The table records approximately 360,000 distinct CDR3 sequences, about half of them present only once. This clonotype was seen more than once but under ten times. Germline V gene sequence: CDR1 LGHDT, CDR2 YNNKEL (reference sequence). Trimming cost V 11 bases and J 3 bases; bases outside gene matches: 7. There are 12 residues in the CDR3.

The sequencing sample was made of blood. This chain joins TRBV3-1 and TRBJ2-7; 7 bases fit TRBD2. This receptor was obtained from a man aged 55-75 years in good health. The CDR3 loop reads CAAGVLGYEQYF. In DNA form, the CDR3 reads TGTGCCGCGGGGGTGCTTGGCTACGAGCAGTACTTC.